These T cell receptor beta chains were read from a single sample in a study of Ad26.COV2.S vaccination and SARS-CoV-2 variants. This table comes from immunoSEQ multiplex PCR, and its TCRdb copy is limited to in-frame clones, with some not included. The profile shows hundreds of thousands of clones, about 87% of them singletons. The sequencing used peripheral blood, collected in a trial of Ad26.COV2.S vaccine versus placebo. These receptors all stem from a person between 18 and 59 years old who received the Ad26.COV2.S COVID-19 vaccine or a placebo. Both conserved end residues are part of each CDR3. A D gene is named only where the DNA matches it firmly. Some rows mark clone size as missing; the rest say once, few, many or name a class of expanded clone.

clone_size: -; d_call: -; j_call: TRBJ2-5; v_call: TRBV10-3; cdr3_nt: TGTGCCATCAGCTCTATTGAGACCCAGTACTTC; cdr3_aa: CAISSIETQYF
clone_size: -; d_call: -; j_call: TRBJ2-1; v_call: TRBV5-1; cdr3_nt: TGCGCCAGCAGCCTAAGAAATGAGCAGTTCTTC; cdr3_aa: CASSLRNEQFF
clone_size: -; d_call: -; j_call: TRBJ1-5; v_call: TRBV11-2; cdr3_nt: TGTGCCAGCAGCTTAGAAATCTATCAGCCCCAGCATTTT; cdr3_aa: CASSLEIYQPQHF
clone_size: -; d_call: TRBD2; j_call: TRBJ2-1; v_call: TRBV11-2; cdr3_nt: TGTGCCAGCAGCTCAGGACTAGCGGGAGACAGTGAGCAGTTCTTC; cdr3_aa: CASSSGLAGDSEQFF
clone_size: -; d_call: -; j_call: TRBJ2-7; v_call: TRBV5-1; cdr3_nt: TGCGCCAGCAGCTCCGGACAGTTATACTACGAGCAGTACTTC; cdr3_aa: CASSSGQLYYEQYF
clone_size: -; d_call: -; j_call: TRBJ2-6; v_call: TRBV5-1; cdr3_nt: TGCGCCAGCAGCTTGGAAGTGGGCTCTGGGGCCAACGTCCTGACTTTC; cdr3_aa: CASSLEVGSGANVLTF
clone_size: -; d_call: -; j_call: TRBJ1-5; v_call: TRBV27; cdr3_nt: TGTGCCAGCAGCCTAGCCCCAGGGAGTCAGCCCCAGCATTTT; cdr3_aa: CASSLAPGSQPQHF
clone_size: -; d_call: -; j_call: TRBJ1-6; v_call: TRBV11-3; cdr3_nt: TGTGCCAGCAGCACCCCAGATTCACCCCTCCACTTT; cdr3_aa: CASSTPDSPLHF
clone_size: -; d_call: -; j_call: TRBJ1-2; v_call: TRBV25-1; cdr3_nt: TGTGCCAGCAGTGATAGGGGACGTCCTAACTATGGCTACACCTTC; cdr3_aa: CASSDRGRPNYGYTF
clone_size: -; d_call: -; j_call: TRBJ2-1; v_call: TRBV11-2; cdr3_nt: TGTGCCAGCAGCTTAGAACTTCCGGGGGCGGCCTCCTACAATGAGCAGTTCTTC; cdr3_aa: CASSLELPGAASYNEQFF
clone_size: -; d_call: -; j_call: TRBJ2-3; v_call: TRBV6-1; cdr3_nt: TGTGCCAGCGAGGGCGAGACAGATACGCAGTATTTT; cdr3_aa: CASEGETDTQYF
clone_size: -; d_call: TRBD1; j_call: TRBJ1-5; v_call: TRBV30; cdr3_nt: TGTGCCTGGAGTGAGGGACAGATGGATCAGCCCCAGCATTTT; cdr3_aa: CAWSEGQMDQPQHF
clone_size: -; d_call: TRBD1; j_call: TRBJ2-7; v_call: TRBV29-1; cdr3_nt: TGCAGCGTTGCCGGGACAGGAGGGTCCTACGAGCAGTACTTC; cdr3_aa: CSVAGTGGSYEQYF
clone_size: -; d_call: TRBD1; j_call: TRBJ1-1; v_call: TRBV7-8; cdr3_nt: TGTGCCAGCAGTTTTGACAGGGGGGGCACTGAAGCTTTCTTT; cdr3_aa: CASSFDRGGTEAFF
clone_size: -; d_call: TRBD2; j_call: TRBJ2-1; v_call: TRBV4-3; cdr3_nt: TGCGCCAGCAGCCAAGCCGCTAGCGGGAGTTATAATGAGCAGTTCTTC; cdr3_aa: CASSQAASGSYNEQFF
clone_size: many; d_call: -; j_call: TRBJ1-5; v_call: TRBV11-2; cdr3_nt: TGTGCCAGCAGCTTCGTTGGGATCTATAGCAATCAGCCCCAGCATTTT; cdr3_aa: CASSFVGIYSNQPQHF
clone_size: -; d_call: -; j_call: TRBJ1-3; v_call: TRBV6-1; cdr3_nt: TGTGCCAGCAGTGAATACCGGGGTATGTCTGGAAACACCATATATTTT; cdr3_aa: CASSEYRGMSGNTIYF
clone_size: -; d_call: -; j_call: TRBJ2-3; v_call: TRBV3-1/TRBV3-2; cdr3_nt: TGTGCCAGCAGCCAAGATATTCACCGGGGCACAGATACGCAGTATTTT; cdr3_aa: CASSQDIHRGTDTQYF
clone_size: -; d_call: -; j_call: TRBJ2-3; v_call: TRBV28; cdr3_nt: TGTGCCAGCCCTAATGGGGGTACGCAGTATTTT; cdr3_aa: CASPNGGTQYF
clone_size: -; d_call: TRBD1; j_call: TRBJ2-7; v_call: TRBV5-4; cdr3_nt: TGTGCCAGCAGCTCTCCGGGTAGGCAGGGGGTCGAGCAGTACTTC; cdr3_aa: CASSSPGRQGVEQYF
clone_size: few; d_call: -; j_call: TRBJ2-7; v_call: TRBV7-2; cdr3_nt: TGTGCCAGCAGCCCAGGGACTCCGAGGGGTTACGAGCAGTACTTC; cdr3_aa: CASSPGTPRGYEQYF
clone_size: once; d_call: TRBD2; j_call: TRBJ2-5; v_call: TRBV7-2; cdr3_nt: TGTGCCAGCAGCTTAGTTTCTAGCGGGGTGACAGAGACCCAGTACTTC; cdr3_aa: CASSLVSSGVTETQYF
clone_size: -; d_call: -; j_call: TRBJ2-3; v_call: TRBV29-1; cdr3_nt: TGCAGCGTTGAAATCTACACAGATACGCAGTATTTT; cdr3_aa: CSVEIYTDTQYF
clone_size: -; d_call: -; j_call: TRBJ2-5; v_call: TRBV9; cdr3_nt: TGTGCCAGCAGCGTACGCCCCAGGCCTCCACCGGGGGAGACCCAGTACTTC; cdr3_aa: CASSVRPRPPPGETQYF
clone_size: -; d_call: -; j_call: TRBJ2-2; v_call: TRBV7-2; cdr3_nt: TGTGCCAGCAGTACGGCCGGGGACGGGGAGCTGTTTTTT; cdr3_aa: CASSTAGDGELFF
clone_size: few; d_call: -; j_call: TRBJ1-6; v_call: TRBV5-1; cdr3_nt: TGCGCCAGCAGCTATGACGTAGGGAATTCACCCCTCCACTTT; cdr3_aa: CASSYDVGNSPLHF
clone_size: -; d_call: TRBD1; j_call: TRBJ1-1; v_call: TRBV28; cdr3_nt: TGTGCCAGCCTGCTCCCGACAGGGGGGAACACTGAAGCTTTCTTT; cdr3_aa: CASLLPTGGNTEAFF
clone_size: -; d_call: -; j_call: TRBJ1-4; v_call: TRBV27; cdr3_nt: TGTGCCAGCCGAACATATATCGGAGAAAAACTGTTTTTT; cdr3_aa: CASRTYIGEKLFF
clone_size: -; d_call: TRBD2; j_call: TRBJ2-3; v_call: TRBV7-3; cdr3_nt: TGTGCCAGCAGCTTAATGGGTAGCGGGGGCACAGATACGCAGTATTTT; cdr3_aa: CASSLMGSGGTDTQYF
clone_size: -; d_call: -; j_call: TRBJ2-6; v_call: TRBV7-6; cdr3_nt: TGTGCCAGCAGCTCCTCTGGGGCCAACGTCCTGACTTTC; cdr3_aa: CASSSSGANVLTF
clone_size: -; d_call: TRBD2; j_call: TRBJ2-1; v_call: TRBV7-6; cdr3_nt: TGTGCCAGCAGCTTCACCGGCGGGAGAAACTCCTACAATGAGCAGTTCTTC; cdr3_aa: CASSFTGGRNSYNEQFF
clone_size: -; d_call: TRBD1; j_call: TRBJ1-3; v_call: TRBV7-6; cdr3_nt: TGTGCCAGCAGCCGGGGACAGGGTTTTGGAAACACCATATATTTT; cdr3_aa: CASSRGQGFGNTIYF
clone_size: -; d_call: -; j_call: TRBJ1-4; v_call: TRBV6-5; cdr3_nt: TGTGCCAGCAGCCAGGGATATGAAAAACTGTTTTTT; cdr3_aa: CASSQGYEKLFF
clone_size: -; d_call: TRBD1; j_call: TRBJ2-1; v_call: TRBV18; cdr3_nt: TGTGCCAGCTCACCCCTGAAGGGGACAGGGAGTTCTGAGCAGTTCTTC; cdr3_aa: CASSPLKGTGSSEQFF
clone_size: once; d_call: -; j_call: TRBJ2-5; v_call: TRBV10-3; cdr3_nt: TGTGCCATCAGTGAGTCAAGGGAGACCCAGTACTTC; cdr3_aa: CAISESRETQYF
clone_size: -; d_call: -; j_call: TRBJ1-4; v_call: TRBV6-2/TRBV6-3; cdr3_nt: TGTGCCAGCAGCAGGACTCGTGAAAAACTGTTTTTT; cdr3_aa: CASSRTREKLFF
clone_size: -; d_call: -; j_call: TRBJ1-6; v_call: TRBV28; cdr3_nt: TGTGCCAGCAGTCCTACAAGTTCACCCCTCCACTTT; cdr3_aa: CASSPTSSPLHF
clone_size: -; d_call: -; j_call: TRBJ1-2; v_call: TRBV18; cdr3_nt: TGTGCCAGCTCACCAAGGCAGGGGCAGTTGAACTATGGCTACACCTTC; cdr3_aa: CASSPRQGQLNYGYTF
clone_size: -; d_call: TRBD2; j_call: TRBJ2-3; v_call: TRBV6-5; cdr3_nt: TGTGCCAGCAGTTACTGGGGGGGGTCAGATACGCAGTATTTT; cdr3_aa: CASSYWGGSDTQYF
clone_size: many; d_call: -; j_call: TRBJ2-1; v_call: TRBV27; cdr3_nt: TGTGCCAGCAGCCTAGACCCCACAGGTGTTACGTACAATGAGCAGTTCTTC; cdr3_aa: CASSLDPTGVTYNEQFF
clone_size: -; d_call: -; j_call: TRBJ1-4; v_call: TRBV30; cdr3_nt: TGTGCCTGGGGCGGGGTTGGTAATGAAAAACTGTTTTTT; cdr3_aa: CAWGGVGNEKLFF
clone_size: -; d_call: -; j_call: TRBJ2-1; v_call: TRBV28; cdr3_nt: TGTGCCAGCAGTTTTCCCGGGAGATTGGGCGATGAGCAGTTCTTC; cdr3_aa: CASSFPGRLGDEQFF
clone_size: few; d_call: -; j_call: TRBJ1-4; v_call: TRBV5-1; cdr3_nt: TGCGCCAGCAGCTTGGCACCACCAGGGACGAATGAAAAACTGTTTTTT; cdr3_aa: CASSLAPPGTNEKLFF
clone_size: -; d_call: -; j_call: TRBJ1-6; v_call: TRBV7-9; cdr3_nt: TGTGCCAGCAGCTTAGATCGGACCGCGAGCTCCTATAATTCACCCCTCCACTTT; cdr3_aa: CASSLDRTASSYNSPLHF
clone_size: -; d_call: -; j_call: TRBJ1-1; v_call: TRBV29-1; cdr3_nt: TGCAGCGTTGCAGGTATTATGAACACTGAAGCTTTCTTT; cdr3_aa: CSVAGIMNTEAFF
clone_size: -; d_call: TRBD1; j_call: TRBJ2-7; v_call: TRBV6-5; cdr3_nt: TGTGCCAGCAGTAAACAGGGGTACGAGCAGTACTTC; cdr3_aa: CASSKQGYEQYF
clone_size: -; d_call: TRBD2; j_call: TRBJ2-1; v_call: TRBV7-9; cdr3_nt: TGTGCCAGCAGCTCTCCCACTAGCGGGAGGCCCTACAATGAGCAGTTCTTC; cdr3_aa: CASSSPTSGRPYNEQFF
clone_size: -; d_call: -; j_call: TRBJ2-7; v_call: TRBV7-8; cdr3_nt: TGTGCCAGCAGCCCACGGGGTAGCTTTTCCCCAACATCCTACGAGCAGTACTTC; cdr3_aa: CASSPRGSFSPTSYEQYF
clone_size: -; d_call: -; j_call: TRBJ2-7; v_call: TRBV19; cdr3_nt: TGTGCCAGTAGTATCAATAATGGACAGAAAACATACGAGCAGTACTTC; cdr3_aa: CASSINNGQKTYEQYF
clone_size: -; d_call: -; j_call: TRBJ2-2; v_call: TRBV30; cdr3_nt: TGTGCCTGGAGAACTGCGAACACCGGGGAGCTGTTTTTT; cdr3_aa: CAWRTANTGELFF
clone_size: -; d_call: -; j_call: TRBJ2-2; v_call: TRBV6-2/TRBV6-3; cdr3_nt: TGTGCCAGCAGTTACGTTAGACAGTACACCGGGGAGCTGTTTTTT; cdr3_aa: CASSYVRQYTGELFF
clone_size: -; d_call: TRBD1; j_call: TRBJ1-5; v_call: TRBV3-1/TRBV3-2; cdr3_nt: TGTGCCAGCAGTCGGGACAGGGGTCAGCCCCAGCATTTT; cdr3_aa: CASSRDRGQPQHF